Each of the 18 T cell receptor beta chains below was sequenced from the same sample in a study of blood T cells in healthy people across ages. For the second PCR, which ran for 7 to 11 cycles, a sample-barcoded 5' primer and a J-beta primer mix were used. From the 5' RACE reads, TCRdb called clonotypes with MiXCR, one entry per CDR3 protein. The sample consists of some 670,000 distinct CDR3 sequences, 52% of them appearing once. Sequencing was performed on blood. These receptors were taken from a woman older than 75 in good health.

The V gene is TRBV7-9, the J gene TRBJ2-3; 7 nucleotides agree with TRBD1. The trim removed 5 bases at V and 0 bases at J, leaving 2 bases unmatched. This CDR3 contains 14 residues. Germline V gene sequence: CDR1 SEHNR, CDR2 FQNEAQ (reference sequence). CDR3 nucleotide sequence: TGTGCCAGCAGCCGGGACAGTAGCACAGATACGCAGTATTTT. The encoded protein is CASSRDSSTDTQYF.

This clonotype was observed at least ten times. The chain employs TRBV5-1 and TRBJ2-4, with D possibly TRBD2 on 6 matching bases. The CDR3 spans 16 residues. Trimming removed 4 bases from V and 2 bases from J, with 16 bases in between. Germline lookup yields CDR1 SGHRS and CDR2 YFSETQ. The CDR3 is CASSLWGEPTKNIQYF. CDR3 sequence (DNA): TGCGCCAGCAGCCTTTGGGGGGAACCCACCAAAAACATTCAGTACTTC.

Details on this clonotype: One end of the junction varies from germline; a read error may be responsible. This chain links TRBV3-1 with TRBJ2-7; D possibly corresponds to TRBD2 (5 bases). Judging by the DNA end, TRBJ2-5 fits better; the J call may be wrong. In germline, CDR1 is LGHDT, CDR2 YNNKEL (reference sequence). CDR3 size: 15 residues. CDR3 DNA: TGTGTCAGCAGCCAAGATCGGGGATACCAAGAGACCCAGTACTTC. It encodes CVSSQDRGYQETQYF.

This chain links TRBV20-1 with TRBJ2-2; 14 nucleotides agree with TRBD2. This CDR3 spans 15 amino acids. The V and J ends lost 6 bases and 5 bases, in that order; junction bases with no gene match: 5. The germline V gene has CDR1 DFQATT and CDR2 SNEGSKA (reference sequence). CDR3 sequence (DNA): TGCAGTGCGACTAGCGGGGGGGCGAGGACCGGGGAGCTGTTTTTT. It specifies CSATSGGARTGELFF.

This clonotype was seen ten or more times. This sequence joins TRBV7-3 and TRBJ1-2, with D unclear. The CDR3 runs 13 residues. CDR1 and CDR2 from the germline V gene are SGHTA and FQGTGA. V was trimmed by 5 bases and J by 4 bases, leaving 11 bases between them. Written as DNA, the CDR3 is TGTGCCAGCAGCCTTATTACCGGCTATGGCTACACCTTC. This encodes CASSLITGYGYTF.

This clonotype was seen only a few times. CDR3 coding DNA: TGTGCCAGCAGTCGACGAGCGGGAGAAACTGAGCAGTTCTTC. Translating gives CASSRRAGETEQFF. The V gene is TRBV7-3, the J gene TRBJ2-1, with 8 nucleotides matching TRBD2. The germline V gene has CDR1 SGHTA and CDR2 FQGTGA. The length of the CDR3 is 14 residues. Trimming at V came to 6 bases and at J to 9 bases, leaving 10 bases not matched to a gene. The full variable domain, completed using reference TRBV7-3 and TRBJ2-1, is GAGVSQTPSNKVTEKGKYVELRCDPISGHTALYWYRQSLGQGPEFLIYFQGTGAADDSGLPNDRFFAVRPEGSVSTLKIQRTERGDSAVYLCASSRRAGETEQFFGPGTRLTVL.

The rearrangement joins TRBV5-1 to TRBJ2-5; possibly TRBD2 for D (5 bases). The CDR3 runs to 13 residues. Germline lookup yields CDR1 SGHRS and CDR2 YFSETQ. The CDR3 coding sequence is TGCGCGAGCGGAATACTAGTCGGCGAGACCCAGTACTTC. It specifies CASGILVGETQYF.

This clonotype was counted a few times. The chain carries TRBV27 and TRBJ2-3; TRBD2 might be the D (6 bases). Germline CDR1 MNHEY, CDR2 SMNVEV (reference sequence). The CDR3 spans 14 residues. V was pared by 6 bases and J by 4 bases, with 14 bases between. CDR3: CASSKIWGADTQYF. Here the CDR3 DNA reads TGTGCCAGCAGCAAAATTTGGGGGGCAGATACGCAGTATTTT.

This clonotype has at least ten counts. This chain connects TRBV4-1 to TRBJ2-5, with D unclear. This CDR3 has 15 residues. The V end was cut by 0 bases, the J end by 5 bases, with 13 bases between. The germline V gene encodes CDR1 MGHRA and CDR2 YSYEKL. The CDR3, as DNA: TGCGCCAGCAGCCAAGATAGTCTGGGTCGGGAGACCCAGTACTTC. This codes for CASSQDSLGRETQYF.

This clonotype was found a few times. One base away lies a much larger clone, so this may be a sequencing read error. The CDR3 DNA reads as TGCAGCGCAGGGGAGGCGGGAGAGACCCAGTACTTC. This encodes CSAGEAGETQYF. The V call is TRBV20-1, the J call TRBJ2-5; the D call may be TRBD1 or TRBD2 (6 bases each). Germline assignment: CDR1 DFQATT and CDR2 SNEGSKA (reference sequence). CDR3 length equals 12 residues.

The J gene is TRBJ1-5, the V gene TRBV7-2, with unresolved D. This CDR3 is 14 amino acids long. Germline V gene data show CDR1 as SGHTA and CDR2 as FQGNSA. V was cut by 8 bases and J by 9 bases, with 20 bases left in between. CDR3 DNA: TGTGCCAGCGGCAAAAGTCGCTATGGGCCGCCCCAGCATTTT. Its translation: CASGKSRYGPPQHF.

A remark on this clonotype: The junction differs from germline at one of its ends, possibly a read error. This chain connects TRBV2 to TRBJ2-1; D might be TRBD1 (7 bases). CDR3 length: 14 amino acids. Germline loops: CDR1 SNHLY, CDR2 FYNNEI. The CDR3 loop reads CTSRGDSAYNEQFF. CDR3 DNA: TGTACCAGCAGGGGGGACAGTGCCTACAATGAGCAGTTCTTC.

The chain is built from TRBV5-5 and TRBJ2-7, with 7 bases fitting TRBD2. This CDR3 comprises 13 residues. Germline V gene sequence: CDR1 SGHKS, CDR2 YYEKEE (reference sequence). V shed 2 bases and J 7 bases; nucleotides not matched to a gene: 6. CDR3 nucleotides: TGTGCCAGCAGCTTACCTAGCGGCGGTGAGCAGTACTTC. It is translated as CASSLPSGGEQYF. The whole variable domain, filled in from reference TRBV5-5 and TRBJ2-7, reads DAGVTQSPTHLIKTRGQQVTLRCSPISGHKSVSWYQQVLGQGPQFIFQYYEKEERGRGNFPDRFSARQFPNYSSELNVNALLLGDSALYLCASSLPSGGEQYFGPGTRLTVT.

The chain couples TRBV18 to TRBJ1-1, with D perhaps matching TRBD1 (5 bases). The V and J ends lost 6 bases and 6 bases respectively, with 14 bases between them. This CDR3 is built from 13 residues. Per germline, CDR1 KGHSH and CDR2 LQKENI. CDR3 DNA: TGTGCCAGCTCGACACGAGGGGAGTCTGAAGCTTTCTTT. Protein: CASSTRGESEAFF.

The chain is built from TRBV7-2 and TRBJ2-1; TRBD2 aligns across 8 bases. Trimming removed 3 bases from V and 0 bases from J; junction bases left unmatched: 7. The CDR3 consists of 17 residues. Germline CDR1 SGHTA, CDR2 FQGNSA. The chain's CDR3 is CASSLGKRGFSYNEQFF. CDR3 bases: TGTGCCAGCAGCTTGGGCAAGCGGGGGTTCTCCTACAATGAGCAGTTCTTC.

This chain connects TRBV12-3 or TRBV12-4 to TRBJ1-2; TRBD1 might be the D (6 bases). The CDR3 length is 13 residues. The V gene lost 5 bases and the J gene lost 4 bases, with 11 bases spanning the gap. As DNA, the CDR3 is TGTGCCAGCAGTGAACAGGGAGGCTATGGCTACACCTTC. Translated: CASSEQGGYGYTF.

This clonotype was detected many times. The V and J genes are TRBV4-2 and TRBJ2-7; 9 bases match TRBD2. The V segment lost 4 bases and the J segment 7 bases; nucleotides outside the gene matches: 11. The CDR3 covers 15 residues. Germline V gene sequence: CDR1 LGHNA, CDR2 YNFKEQ. The CDR3: CASSPTWGTSGEQYF. CDR3 nucleotide sequence: TGTGCCAGCAGCCCAACGTGGGGTACTAGCGGGGAGCAGTACTTC.

On this clonotype itself: Since a much larger clone is just one base distant, this may be a read error. The V gene is TRBV7-8, the J gene TRBJ2-1; 7 bases are shared with TRBD1. Germline V gene data show CDR1 as SGHVS and CDR2 as FQNEAQ. The length of the CDR3 is 12 residues. In DNA, the CDR3 is TGTGCCAACAGCTCGACCCGGGACAGGCAGTTCTTC. It translates to CANSSTRDRQFF.